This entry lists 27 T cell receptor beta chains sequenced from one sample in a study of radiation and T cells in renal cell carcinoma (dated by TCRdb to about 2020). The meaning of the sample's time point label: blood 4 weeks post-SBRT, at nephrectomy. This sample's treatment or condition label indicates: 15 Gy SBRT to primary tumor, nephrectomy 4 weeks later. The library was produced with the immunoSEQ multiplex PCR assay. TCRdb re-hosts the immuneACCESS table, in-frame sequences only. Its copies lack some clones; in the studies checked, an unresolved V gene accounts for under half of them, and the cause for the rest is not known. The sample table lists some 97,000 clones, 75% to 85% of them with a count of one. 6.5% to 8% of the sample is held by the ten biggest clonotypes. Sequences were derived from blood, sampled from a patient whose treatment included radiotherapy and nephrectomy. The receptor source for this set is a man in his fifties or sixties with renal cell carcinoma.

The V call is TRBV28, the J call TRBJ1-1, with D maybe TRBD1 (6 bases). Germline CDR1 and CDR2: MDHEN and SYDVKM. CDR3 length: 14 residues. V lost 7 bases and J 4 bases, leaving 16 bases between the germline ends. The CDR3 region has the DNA TGTGCCAGCATCTGGGGGGGGCTTCGCACTGAAGCTTTCTTT. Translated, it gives CASIWGGLRTEAFF. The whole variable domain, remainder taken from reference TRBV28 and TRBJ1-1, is DVKVTQSSRYLVKRTGEKVFLECVQDMDHENMFWYRQDPGLGLRLIYFSYDVKMKEKGDIPEGYSVSREKKERFSLILESASTNQTSMYLCASIWGGLRTEAFFGQGTRLTVV.

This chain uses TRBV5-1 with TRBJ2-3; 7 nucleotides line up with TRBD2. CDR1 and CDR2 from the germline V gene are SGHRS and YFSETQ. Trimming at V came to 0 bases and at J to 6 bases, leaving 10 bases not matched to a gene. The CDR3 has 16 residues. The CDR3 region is CASSLVPSGAWDTQYF. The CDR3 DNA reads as TGCGCCAGCAGCTTGGTACCAAGCGGGGCCTGGGATACGCAGTATTTT.

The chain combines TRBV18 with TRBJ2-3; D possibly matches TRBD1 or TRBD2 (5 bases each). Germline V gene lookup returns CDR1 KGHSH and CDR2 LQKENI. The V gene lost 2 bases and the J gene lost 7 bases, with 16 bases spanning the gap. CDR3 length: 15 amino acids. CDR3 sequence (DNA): TGTGCCAGCTCACCAGAGGGGAAGTCAAGCCATACGCAGTATTTT. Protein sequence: CASSPEGKSSHTQYF.

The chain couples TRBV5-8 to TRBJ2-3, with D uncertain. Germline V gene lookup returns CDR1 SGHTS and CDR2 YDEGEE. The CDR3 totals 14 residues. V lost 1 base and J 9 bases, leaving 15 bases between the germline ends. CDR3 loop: CASSLLLVVGTQYF. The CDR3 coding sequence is TGTGCCAGCAGCTTGTTGCTAGTCGTTGGCACGCAGTATTTT.

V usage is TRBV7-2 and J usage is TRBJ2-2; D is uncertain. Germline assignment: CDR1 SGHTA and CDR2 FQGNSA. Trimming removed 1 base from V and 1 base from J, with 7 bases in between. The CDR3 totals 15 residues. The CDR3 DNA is TGTGCCAGCAGCTTAGGTGGCAGGAACACCGGGGAGCTGTTTTTT. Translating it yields CASSLGGRNTGELFF.

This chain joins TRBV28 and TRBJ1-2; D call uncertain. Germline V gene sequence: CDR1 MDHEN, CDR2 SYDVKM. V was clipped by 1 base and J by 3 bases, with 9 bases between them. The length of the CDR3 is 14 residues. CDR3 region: CASSLYPGYYGYTF. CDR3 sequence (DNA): TGTGCCAGCAGTTTATACCCCGGATACTATGGCTACACCTTC.

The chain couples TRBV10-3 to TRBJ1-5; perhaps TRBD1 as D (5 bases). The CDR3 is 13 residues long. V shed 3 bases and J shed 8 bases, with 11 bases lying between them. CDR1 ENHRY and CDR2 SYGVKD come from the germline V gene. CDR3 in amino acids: CAISEGTAEPQHF. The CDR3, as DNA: TGTGCCATCAGTGAAGGGACCGCGGAGCCCCAGCATTTT.

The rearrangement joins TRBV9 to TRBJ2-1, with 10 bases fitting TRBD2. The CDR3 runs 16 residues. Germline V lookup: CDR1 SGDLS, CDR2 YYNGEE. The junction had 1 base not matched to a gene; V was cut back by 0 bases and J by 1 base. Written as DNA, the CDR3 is TGTGCCAGCAGCGTAGCTAGCGGGGGATCCTACAATGAGCAGTTCTTC. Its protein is CASSVASGGSYNEQFF.

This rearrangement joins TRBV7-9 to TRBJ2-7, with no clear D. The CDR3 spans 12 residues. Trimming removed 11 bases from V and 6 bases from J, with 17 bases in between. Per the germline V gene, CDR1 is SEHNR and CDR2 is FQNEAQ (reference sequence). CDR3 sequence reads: CASTPRLGEQYF. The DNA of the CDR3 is TGTGCCTCTACCCCCCGCCTCGGCGAGCAGTACTTC.

The CDR3 DNA sequence: TGTGCCAGCAGCTCCCTTCGGTGGGCGGGACCCCAAGAGACCCAGTACTTC. Its protein product is CASSSLRWAGPQETQYF. J is TRBJ2-5 and V is TRBV7-2; tentative D call: TRBD2 (6 bases). V gave up 4 bases and J gave up 1 base, with 19 bases separating them. Germline V gene lookup returns CDR1 SGHTA and CDR2 FQGNSA. CDR3 size: 17 residues.

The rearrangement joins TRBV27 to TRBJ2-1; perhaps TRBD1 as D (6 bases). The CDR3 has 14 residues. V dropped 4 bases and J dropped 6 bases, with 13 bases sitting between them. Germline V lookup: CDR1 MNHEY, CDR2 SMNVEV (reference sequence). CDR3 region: CASSYPGAGNEQFF. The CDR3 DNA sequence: TGTGCCAGCAGTTATCCAGGGGCTGGCAATGAGCAGTTCTTC.

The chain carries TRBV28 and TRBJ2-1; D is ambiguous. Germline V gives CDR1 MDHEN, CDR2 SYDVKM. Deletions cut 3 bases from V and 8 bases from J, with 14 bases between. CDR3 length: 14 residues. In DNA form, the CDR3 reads TGTGCCAGCAGTTTCCCGGCAAGAGGCCATGAGCAGTTCTTC. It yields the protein CASSFPARGHEQFF.

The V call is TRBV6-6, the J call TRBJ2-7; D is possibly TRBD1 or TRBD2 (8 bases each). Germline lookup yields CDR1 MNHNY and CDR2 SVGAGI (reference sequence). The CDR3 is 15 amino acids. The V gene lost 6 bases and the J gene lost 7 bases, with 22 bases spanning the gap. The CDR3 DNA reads TGTGCCAGCAGCCCCCGGACAGGGACTAGGGGGGAGCAGTACTTC. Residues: CASSPRTGTRGEQYF.

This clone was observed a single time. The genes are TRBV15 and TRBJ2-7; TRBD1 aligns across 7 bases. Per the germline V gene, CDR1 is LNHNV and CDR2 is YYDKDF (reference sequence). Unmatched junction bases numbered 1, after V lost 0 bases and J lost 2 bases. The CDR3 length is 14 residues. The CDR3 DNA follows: TGTGCCACCAGCAGAGAGGGGACAGCCTACGAGCAGTACTTC. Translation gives CATSREGTAYEQYF.

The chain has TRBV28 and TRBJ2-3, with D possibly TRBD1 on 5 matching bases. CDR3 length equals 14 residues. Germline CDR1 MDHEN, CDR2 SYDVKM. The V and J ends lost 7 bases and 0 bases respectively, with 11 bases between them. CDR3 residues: CASNQGSSTDTQYF. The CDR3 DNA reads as TGTGCCAGCAATCAGGGTTCTAGCACAGATACGCAGTATTTT.

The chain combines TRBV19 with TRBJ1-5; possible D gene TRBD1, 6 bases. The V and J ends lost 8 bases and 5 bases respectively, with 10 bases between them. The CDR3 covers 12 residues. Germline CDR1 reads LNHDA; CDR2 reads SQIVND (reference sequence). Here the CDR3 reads CASSWGHQPQHF. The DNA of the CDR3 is TGTGCCAGTTCTTGGGGGCATCAGCCCCAGCATTTT. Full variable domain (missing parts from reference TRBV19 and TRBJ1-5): DGGITQSPKYLFRKEGQNVTLSCEQNLNHDAMYWYRQDPGQGLRLIYYSQIVNDFQKGDIAEGYSVSREKKESFPLTVTSAQKNPTAFYLCASSWGHQPQHFGDGTRLSIL.

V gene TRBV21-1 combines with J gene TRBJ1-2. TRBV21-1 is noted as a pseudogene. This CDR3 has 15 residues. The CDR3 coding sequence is TGTGCCAGCAGCAAAGGGCCGGGGCGAGGCTATGGCTACACCTTC. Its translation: CASSKGPGRGYGYTF.

The CDR3 coding sequence is TGTGCCATAGACGGGACATCAGGCACAGATACGCAGTATTTT. This gives the protein CAIDGTSGTDTQYF. This rearrangement joins TRBV30 to TRBJ2-3; perhaps TRBD1 as D (6 bases). CDR1 GTSNPN and CDR2 SVGIG come from the germline V gene (reference sequence). V gave up 8 bases and J gave up 1 base, with 16 bases separating them. CDR3 length: 14 amino acids.

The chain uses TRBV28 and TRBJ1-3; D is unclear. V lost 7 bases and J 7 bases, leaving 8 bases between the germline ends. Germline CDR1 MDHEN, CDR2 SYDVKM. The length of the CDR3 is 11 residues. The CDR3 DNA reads TGTGCCAGCATCAAAAGGAACACCATATATTTT. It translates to CASIKRNTIYF.

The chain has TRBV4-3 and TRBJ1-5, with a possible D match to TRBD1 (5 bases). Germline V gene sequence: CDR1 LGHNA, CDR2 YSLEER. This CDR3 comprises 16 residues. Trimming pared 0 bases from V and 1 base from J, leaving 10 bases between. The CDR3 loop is CASSQERGVSNQPQHF. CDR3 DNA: TGCGCCAGCAGCCAAGAGCGAGGGGTGAGCAATCAGCCCCAGCATTTT.

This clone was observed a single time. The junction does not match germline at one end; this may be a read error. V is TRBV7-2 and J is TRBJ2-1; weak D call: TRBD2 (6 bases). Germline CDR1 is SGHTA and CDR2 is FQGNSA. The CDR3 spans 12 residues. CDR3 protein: CASSLIVEGWVF. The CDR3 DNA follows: TGTGCCAGCAGCTTAATCGTGGAGGGCTGGGTCTTC. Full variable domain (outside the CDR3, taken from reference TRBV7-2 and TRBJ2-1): GAGVSQSPSNKVTEKGKDVELRCDPISGHTALYWYRQSLGQGLEFLIYFQGNSAPDKSGLPSDRFSAERTGGSVSTLTIQRTQQEDSAVYLCASSLIVEGWVFGPGTRLTVL.

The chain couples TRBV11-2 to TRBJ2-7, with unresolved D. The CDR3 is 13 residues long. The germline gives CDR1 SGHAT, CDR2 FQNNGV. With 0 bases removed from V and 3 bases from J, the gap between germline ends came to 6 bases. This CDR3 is CASSLDRIYEQYF. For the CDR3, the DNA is TGTGCCAGCAGCTTAGATCGCATCTACGAGCAGTACTTC.

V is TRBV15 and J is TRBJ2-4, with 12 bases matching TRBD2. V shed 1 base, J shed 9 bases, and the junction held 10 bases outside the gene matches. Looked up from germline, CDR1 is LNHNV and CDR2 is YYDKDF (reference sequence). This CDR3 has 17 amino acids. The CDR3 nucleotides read TGTGCCACCAGCAGAGGTCTAGCGGGAGGGTTAGCTGGCATTCAGTACTTC. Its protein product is CATSRGLAGGLAGIQYF.

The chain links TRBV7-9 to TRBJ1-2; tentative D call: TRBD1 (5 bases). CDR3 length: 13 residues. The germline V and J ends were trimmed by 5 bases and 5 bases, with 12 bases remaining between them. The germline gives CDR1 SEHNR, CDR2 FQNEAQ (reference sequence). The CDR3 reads CASSPGPGYGYTF. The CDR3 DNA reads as TGTGCCAGCAGCCCAGGGCCAGGGTATGGCTACACCTTC.

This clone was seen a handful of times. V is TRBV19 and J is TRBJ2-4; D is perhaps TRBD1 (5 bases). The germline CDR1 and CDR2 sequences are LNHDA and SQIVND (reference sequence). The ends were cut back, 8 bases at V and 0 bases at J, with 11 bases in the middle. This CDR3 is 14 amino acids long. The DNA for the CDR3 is TGTGCCAGTCATCAGGGATTAGCCAAAAACATTCAGTACTTC. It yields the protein CASHQGLAKNIQYF.

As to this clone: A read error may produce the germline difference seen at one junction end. CDR3 sequence: CASSILFSVRGKRVF. In DNA, the CDR3 is TGTGCCAGTAGTATACTCTTCTCCGTCAGGGGAAAGAGAGTCTTC. The chain carries TRBV19 and TRBJ2-1, with D maybe TRBD1 (6 bases). Per germline, CDR1 LNHDA and CDR2 SQIVND (reference sequence). This CDR3 region has 15 residues.

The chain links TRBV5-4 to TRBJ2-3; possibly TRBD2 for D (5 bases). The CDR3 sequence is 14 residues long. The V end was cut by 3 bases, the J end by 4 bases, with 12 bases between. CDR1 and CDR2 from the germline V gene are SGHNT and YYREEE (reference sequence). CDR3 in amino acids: CASSSGLAPDTQYF. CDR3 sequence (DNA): TGTGCCAGCAGCTCCGGGCTAGCCCCAGATACGCAGTATTTT.